Detailed here is one T cell receptor beta chain. The antigen remains undetermined. Sorting that relied on CD45RO/CCR7/CD25/CD127/CD95/CD27 yielded CD4+ naive, central memory, regulatory and stem cell-like memory cells. The record originates from a study of beta chain features in type 1 diabetes. About the study: Cell yields, gender and age were comparable in patients and healthy donors.

The entirety of the isolated RNA underwent reverse transcription, so expressed TCRB transcripts were sequenced. Assay used: immunoSEQ multiplex PCR; TCRdb lists only in-frame clones, some missing. The data contain 600,000 to 700,000 clones, roughly 13% of them seen just once; the ten biggest clones take up around 0.022%. Germline CDR1 and CDR2: SQVTM and ANQGSEA. The CDR3 consists of 13 residues. Between the trimmed V and J ends, which lost 6 bases and 2 bases, there was a span of 11 bases. Overall study findings and caveats: Moderate but significant shortening of TCRB CDR3s was recorded in all four CD4+ subsets from Type 1 diabetes patients. Fewer junction insertions and more nucleotide deletions appeared in type 1 diabetes patients.

The chain has TRBV29-1 and TRBJ1-5; possible D gene TRBD1, 6 bases. Sample: naive CD4+ T cells from blood. This receptor was identified in a man younger than 35 with type 1 diabetes. The CDR3 spells CSVTTGGNQPQHF. CDR3 nucleotide sequence: TGCAGCGTCACGACAGGAGGCAATCAGCCCCAGCATTTT.